This T cell receptor (beta chain) was documented in a study of T cell changes during pregnancy in multiple sclerosis. Libraries were prepared by immunoSEQ multiplex PCR; TCRdb keeps only in-frame clonotypes and omits some of them. The sample holds roughly 40,000 clones; 85% to 95% are singletons and the top ten take 1.2%. The CDR3 consists of 12 residues. The V gene lost 3 bases and the J gene lost 5 bases, with 5 bases spanning the gap. Germline CDR1 GTSNPN, CDR2 SVGIG (reference sequence). This clonotype originated in a female donor with multiple sclerosis, enrolled in a pregnancy study. Sequencing was performed on peripheral blood, taken before pregnancy. V and J are TRBV30 and TRBJ1-6; perhaps TRBD1 as D (5 bases). CDR3 in DNA: TGTGCCTGGAGACAGGATAATTCACCCCTCCACTTT. It translates to CAWRQDNSPLHF.